One and the same sample provided the 17 T cell receptor beta chains below, sequenced in a study of long-term antiretroviral therapy in people with HIV. immunoSEQ v3.0 was run at survey level. Produced via immunoSEQ multiplex PCR; TCRdb's table is partial and in-frame only. The top ten hold about a fifth of the sample, which has fewer than 20,000 clones, 77% seen once. The material sequenced was unsorted PBMCs, taken 2.1 years after starting antiretroviral therapy. The receptors derive from a man aged 40-49 years with HIV.

The DNA for the CDR3 is TGTGCCAGCAGAGGGGACAATCAGCCCCAGCATTTT. Translation: CASRGDNQPQHF. This sequence joins TRBV2 and TRBJ1-5, with D possibly matching TRBD1 (5 bases). The V gene lost 6 bases and the J gene lost 3 bases, with 6 bases spanning the gap. From germline, CDR1 is SNHLY and CDR2 FYNNEI. This CDR3 is 12 amino acids long.

The chain combines TRBV5-1 with TRBJ2-7; TRBD1 matches at 7 bases. Germline CDR1 reads SGHRS; CDR2 reads YFSETQ. The CDR3 contains 14 residues. V gave up 3 bases and J gave up 1 base; unmatched junction bases: 4. The CDR3 nucleotides are TGCGCCAGCAGCTCATGGACAGGTTCCTACGAGCAGTACTTC. Translating it yields CASSSWTGSYEQYF.

This chain links TRBV25-1 with TRBJ1-4; 12 bases align to TRBD1. The CDR3 consists of 14 residues. Germline V CDR1 and CDR2: MGHDK, SYGVNS. Unmatched junction bases numbered 6, after V lost 8 bases and J lost 8 bases. The CDR3 is CASGGQGAGEKLFF. The CDR3 DNA reads TGTGCCAGCGGGGGACAGGGGGCAGGAGAAAAACTGTTTTTT.

J is TRBJ2-7 and V is TRBV7-9; D not resolved. This CDR3 comprises 14 residues. The V and J ends lost 6 bases and 3 bases respectively, with 15 bases between them. Per germline, CDR1 SEHNR and CDR2 FQNEAQ (reference sequence). This chain's CDR3 is CASSSQTEIYEQYF. CDR3 nucleotides: TGTGCCAGCAGTTCCCAGACGGAGATCTACGAGCAGTACTTC. The entire variable domain, with the rest obtained from reference TRBV7-9 and TRBJ2-7, is as follows: DTGVSQNPRHKITKRGQNVTFRCDPISEHNRLYWYRQTLGQGPEFLTYFQNEAQLEKSRLLSDRFSAERPKGSFSTLEIQRTEQGDSAMYLCASSSQTEIYEQYFGPGTRLTVT.

This clone was counted only a few times. The chain links TRBV21-1 to TRBJ2-7; the DNA was not compared with TRBD1, the D call given in the table. TRBV21-1 is deemed a pseudogene. The CDR3 covers 12 residues. The CDR3 sequence: CASSKGGQGFMV. In DNA, the CDR3 is TGTGCCAGCAGCAAGGGGGGACAGGGCTTTATGGTT.

The chain is built from TRBV9 and TRBJ1-2; 7 bases line up with TRBD1. Germline V gives CDR1 SGDLS, CDR2 YYNGEE. The length of the CDR3 is 16 residues. Trimming took 0 bases from V and 2 from J; bases not matched to a gene: 7. This CDR3 reads CASSVGGTATNYGYTF. The CDR3 DNA reads as TGTGCCAGCAGCGTAGGGGGGACAGCGACAAACTATGGCTACACCTTC.

The rearrangement uses TRBV5-1 and TRBJ2-7; D uncertain. This CDR3 has 14 residues. The V and J ends lost 0 bases and 0 bases respectively, with 7 bases between them. Germline V gene lookup returns CDR1 SGHRS and CDR2 YFSETQ. CDR3 coding DNA: TGCGCCAGCAGCTTGGTCGGCAGCTCCTACGAGCAGTACTTC. It encodes CASSLVGSSYEQYF.

The sample holds a few counts of this clone. The chain uses TRBV4-1 and TRBJ1-5; D is unclear. The germline gives CDR1 MGHRA, CDR2 YSYEKL. Trimming pared 1 base from V and 4 bases from J, leaving 5 bases between. This CDR3 has 13 residues. The CDR3 region is CASSQGQNQPQHF. For the CDR3, the DNA is TGCGCCAGCAGCCAAGGGCAGAATCAGCCCCAGCATTTT.

J is TRBJ2-3 and V is TRBV15; 8 positions agree with TRBD2. The CDR3 is 17 residues long. Unmatched junction bases numbered 9, after V lost 0 bases and J lost 4 bases. Germline V lookup: CDR1 LNHNV, CDR2 YYDKDF (reference sequence). CDR3 nucleotides: TGTGCCACCAGCAGAGATCCCATGGCGGGGGGCGCAGATACGCAGTATTTT. It translates to CATSRDPMAGGADTQYF.

A few counts support this clone. The V gene is TRBV4-1, the J gene TRBJ1-1, with no clear D. Germline lookup yields CDR1 MGHRA and CDR2 YSYEKL. The germline V and J ends were trimmed by 4 bases and 4 bases, with 10 bases remaining between them. The CDR3 runs 13 residues. CDR3 coding DNA: TGCGCCAGCAGCCTCCAGGATAGCACTGAAGCTTTCTTT. It specifies CASSLQDSTEAFF.

The chain combines TRBV9 with TRBJ2-7, with 12 bases lining up with TRBD2. V was clipped by 4 bases and J by 7 bases; unmatched bases: 6. The CDR3 is made up of 14 amino acids. CDR1 is SGDLS and CDR2 is YYNGEE in the germline V gene. The CDR3, as DNA: TGTGCCAGCAGCACGACTAGCGGGGGAAGGGAGCAGTACTTC. Protein product: CASSTTSGGREQYF.

The J gene is TRBJ2-2, the V gene TRBV10-1, with unresolved D. Trimming stripped 1 base from V and 5 bases from J, with 5 bases between. The germline CDR1 and CDR2 sequences are WNHNN and SYGVQD (reference sequence). This CDR3 comprises 13 residues. CDR3 protein: CASSEFVTGELFF. The DNA of the CDR3 is TGCGCCAGCAGTGAGTTCGTAACCGGGGAGCTGTTTTTT.

This clone has just a few counts. The chain uses TRBV5-6 and TRBJ2-2, with D perhaps matching TRBD1 or TRBD2 (6 bases each). The CDR3 covers 16 residues. CDR1 and CDR2 (germline): SGHDT, YYEEEE. V was trimmed by 0 bases and J by 1 base, leaving 10 bases between them. The CDR3 loop is CASSLEGEENTGELFF. As DNA, the CDR3 is TGTGCCAGCAGCTTGGAGGGGGAGGAGAACACCGGGGAGCTGTTTTTT.

This chain joins TRBV2 and TRBJ1-2, with a possible D match to TRBD1 (5 bases). CDR1 and CDR2 from the germline V gene are SNHLY and FYNNEI. This CDR3 spans 11 amino acids. With 3 bases removed from V and 7 bases from J, the gap between germline ends came to 6 bases. CDR3 in amino acids: CASSDRVGYTF. The CDR3 DNA reads TGTGCCAGCAGTGACAGGGTTGGCTACACCTTC.

The rearrangement links TRBV30 to TRBJ2-7; no reliable D call. V was clipped by 2 bases and J by 3 bases, with 11 bases between them. The CDR3 has 13 amino acids. The germline gives CDR1 GTSNPN, CDR2 SVGIG (reference sequence). CDR3 DNA: TGTGCCTGGAGTAGGGCAGAAGGCTACGAGCAGTACTTC. Amino acids: CAWSRAEGYEQYF.

The gene calls are TRBV7-3 and TRBJ2-1, with 9 bases matching TRBD2. Losses at the gene ends were 2 bases for V and 5 bases for J; bases not matched to a gene: 1. The CDR3 is made up of 14 amino acids. Germline assignment: CDR1 SGHTA and CDR2 FQGTGA. The chain's CDR3 is CASSLAGGHNEQFF. CDR3 sequence (DNA): TGTGCCAGCAGCTTAGCGGGGGGGCACAATGAGCAGTTCTTC.

Written as DNA, the CDR3 is TGTGCCTGGGGGGACAGTTTCTCTGGAAACACCATATATTTT. Its translation is CAWGDSFSGNTIYF. This chain uses TRBV30 with TRBJ1-3; 7 nucleotides align to TRBD1. The CDR3 is 14 residues long. CDR1 and CDR2 from the germline V gene are GTSNPN and SVGIG (reference sequence). Trimming cost V 5 bases and J 0 bases; bases outside gene matches: 4.